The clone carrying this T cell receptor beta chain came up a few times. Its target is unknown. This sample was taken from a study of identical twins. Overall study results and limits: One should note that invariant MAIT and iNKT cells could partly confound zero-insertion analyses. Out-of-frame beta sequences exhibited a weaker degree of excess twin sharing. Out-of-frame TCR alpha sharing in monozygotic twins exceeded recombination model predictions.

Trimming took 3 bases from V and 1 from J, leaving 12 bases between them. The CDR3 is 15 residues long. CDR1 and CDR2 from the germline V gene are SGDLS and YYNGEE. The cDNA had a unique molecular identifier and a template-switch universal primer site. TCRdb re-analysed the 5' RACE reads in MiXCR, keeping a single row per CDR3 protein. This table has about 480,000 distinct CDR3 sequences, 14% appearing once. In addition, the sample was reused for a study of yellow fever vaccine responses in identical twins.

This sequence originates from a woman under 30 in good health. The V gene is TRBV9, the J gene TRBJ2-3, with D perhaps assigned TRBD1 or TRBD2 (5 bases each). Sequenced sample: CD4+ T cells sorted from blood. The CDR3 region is CASSGMGVGTDTQYF. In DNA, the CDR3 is TGTGCCAGCAGCGGTATGGGGGTTGGCACAGATACGCAGTATTTT.